This TCR beta chain was found in a study of blood T cells in healthy people across ages. Study-wide findings and caveats: It was the long-lived donors that had more naive CD4+ cells and higher diversity than aged donors.

Together with a sample-barcoded 5' primer, a J-beta primer mix was included in a second PCR lasting roughly 6 to 12 cycles. Sequencing of every sample gave 2.5 million or more CDR3-containing paired-end reads. TCRdb re-derived calls from the 5' RACE reads in MiXCR, one entry per CDR3 protein. The sample has around 1.5 million distinct CDR3 sequences, approximately 42% seen once. The CDR3 has 18 amino acids. Trimming stripped 3 bases from V and 3 bases from J, with 21 bases between. CDR1 LNHNV and CDR2 YYDKDF come from the germline V gene (reference sequence). A note on this clonotype: As yet, its antigen is unknown.

The clonotype originates from a young woman in good health. Material for sequencing was blood. The chain combines TRBV15 with TRBJ1-5; weak D call: TRBD1 (5 bases). CDR3 in DNA: TGTGCCACCAGCAGGGCATTTGAGGGAGGGGTGTTCAATCAGCCCCAGCATTTT. Encoded protein: CATSRAFEGGVFNQPQHF.